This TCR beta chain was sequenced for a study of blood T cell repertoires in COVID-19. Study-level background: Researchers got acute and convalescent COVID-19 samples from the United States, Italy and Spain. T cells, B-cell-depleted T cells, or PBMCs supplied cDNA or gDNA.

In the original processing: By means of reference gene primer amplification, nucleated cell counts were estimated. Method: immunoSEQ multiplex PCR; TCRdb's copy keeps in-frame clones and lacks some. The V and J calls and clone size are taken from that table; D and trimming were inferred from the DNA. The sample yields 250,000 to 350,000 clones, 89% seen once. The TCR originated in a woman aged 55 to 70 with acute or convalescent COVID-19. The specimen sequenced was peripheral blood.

For the CDR3, the DNA is TGTGCCAGCAGCTTAGAATCCCTCTCTGGAAACACCATATATTTT. Its protein is CASSLESLSGNTIYF. V is TRBV7-6 and J is TRBJ1-3; the D is unclear. The CDR3 has 15 residues. Trimming took off 1 base at V and 0 bases at J, with 7 bases between the two ends. Per germline, CDR1 SGHVS and CDR2 FNYEAQ.